This T cell receptor beta chain was identified during a study of blood T cell repertoires in COVID-19. Looking at the study overall: Material from acute and convalescent COVID-19 was sourced from the United States, Italy and Spain. T cells, B-cell-depleted T cells, or PBMCs supplied cDNA or gDNA.

Using immunoSEQ multiplex PCR, the repertoire was profiled, and TCRdb retains in-frame clones only, with some absent. Of around 200,000 clones listed, around 87% are singletons. This CDR3 is built from 16 residues. Trimming cost V 0 bases and J 8 bases; bases outside gene matches: 8. CDR1 and CDR2 from the germline V gene are SGHRS and YFSETQ. This TCR came from a man between 35 and 55 years old with active or convalescent COVID-19. Sequencing was carried out using peripheral blood. The chain joins TRBV5-1 to TRBJ2-1; 10 bases map to TRBD1. The CDR3 region is CASSLVSGTGVHEQFF. The CDR3 DNA reads as TGCGCCAGCAGCTTGGTATCCGGGACAGGGGTACATGAGCAGTTCTTC.